The sequence of this T cell receptor (beta chain) was determined in a study of blood T cell repertoires in COVID-19. Study-level background: Samples came from the United States, Italy and Spain, spanning acute and convalescent COVID-19. T cells, B-cell-depleted T cells, or PBMCs provided the cDNA or gDNA that served as material.

Assay used: immunoSEQ multiplex PCR; TCRdb lists only in-frame clones, some missing. The sample holds approximately 140,000 clones, more than 75% seen once. Sequencing was carried out using peripheral blood. This TCR was recovered from an elderly man with acute or convalescent COVID-19.

The CDR3 protein is CASSLEPGNGELFF. The CDR3 region has the DNA TGTGCCAGCAGCTTAGAGCCGGGAAACGGGGAGCTGTTTTTT. This rearrangement joins TRBV7-9 to TRBJ2-2, with a possible D match to TRBD2 (5 bases). Germline V gene lookup returns CDR1 SEHNR and CDR2 FQNEAQ (reference sequence). The V end was cut by 1 base, the J end by 7 bases, with 10 bases between. CDR3 length: 14 residues. The full variable domain, with the rest looked up from reference TRBV7-9 and TRBJ2-2, is DTGVSQNPRHKITKRGQNVTFRCDPISEHNRLYWYRQTLGQGPEFLTYFQNEAQLEKSRLLSDRFSAERPKGSFSTLEIQRTEQGDSAMYLCASSLEPGNGELFFGEGSRLTVL.